Described below is a single TCR beta chain sequence and its context. What it binds is unknown. This specimen belongs to a study of OX40 agonist ivuxolimab in advanced cancers. Study-level findings and limits: Within 6 weeks, CD4+ and CD8+ blood T cells expanded clonally at 0.1 to 3.0 mg/kg.

Measured with immunoSEQ multiplex PCR; TCRdb has only the in-frame clones, and not every one. The sample lists 69,000 or so clones, 85% seen once, with approximately 0.78% in the top ten. The CDR3 has 12 residues. Trimming shortened V by 5 bases and J by 2 bases, and 5 bases separated the two germline ends. Germline CDR1 reads SEHNR; CDR2 reads FQNEAQ (reference sequence). The sequence came from an adult with an advanced solid tumor such as melanoma, head and neck, liver or kidney cancer. Sample: CD4+ or CD8+ T cells sorted from blood, taken in a trial of the OX40 agonist ivuxolimab. The V call is TRBV7-9, the J call TRBJ2-3, with D unclear. CDR3 sequence (DNA): TGTGCCAGCAGCCCTTCCACAGATACGCAGTATTTT. The encoded protein is CASSPSTDTQYF.